What follows are 20 T cell receptor beta chains derived from one specimen sequenced in a study of human T cells and chemical hapten exposure. TCRdb reanalysed the RACE reads using MiXCR and keeps one entry per CDR3 protein. The repertoire holds approximately 260,000 distinct CDR3 sequences, with approximately 8% as singletons. The time point was: pre-sensitization, week 0. The treatment: therapeutic diphenylcyclopropenone sensitization with weekly scalp DPC. Source: whole blood, taken in connection with sensitization to the hapten diphenylcyclopropenone (DPC). Source of these receptors: a man aged 18 to 30 with alopecia areata. Some clones in this sample may be carry-over from other donors' samples.

This chain connects TRBV11-2 to TRBJ1-2; D unresolved. The germline V gene has CDR1 SGHAT and CDR2 FQNNGV. The germline V and J ends were trimmed by 6 bases and 4 bases, with 15 bases remaining between them. The CDR3 has 14 amino acids. In DNA, the CDR3 is TGTGCCAGCAGACCCCCCCACATTAGCTATGGCTACACCTTC. Translating it yields CASRPPHISYGYTF.

This clonotype was detected many times. The V call is TRBV6-2 or TRBV6-3, the J call TRBJ1-1; TRBD1 matches at 10 bases. This CDR3 is 14 amino acids long. Germline V lookup: CDR1 MNHEY, CDR2 SVGEGT. With 7 bases clipped from V and 3 bases from J, the junction kept 5 bases outside the gene matches. The CDR3 DNA reads TGTGCCAGCACCACGGACAGGGGGTACACTGAAGCTTTCTTT. Translated, it gives CASTTDRGYTEAFF.

The chain is built from TRBV7-2 and TRBJ2-3, with D unresolved. Germline lookup yields CDR1 SGHTA and CDR2 FQGNSA. V was shortened by 5 bases and J by 0 bases, with 15 bases between the two germline ends. The CDR3 length is 16 residues. The CDR3 nucleotides are TGTGCCAGCAGCACCCCTTACGGTCTTAGCACAGATACGCAGTATTTT. Its translation is CASSTPYGLSTDTQYF.

This clonotype was counted ten times or more. The rearrangement uses TRBV6-1 and TRBJ1-2; D is unresolved. This CDR3 has 13 residues. Trimming removed 4 bases at V and 4 bases at J, with 10 bases between. Per the germline V gene, CDR1 is MNHNS and CDR2 is SASEGT. CDR3 in DNA: TGTGCCAGCAGTGGGGAGATTGGCTATGGCTACACCTTC. It yields the protein CASSGEIGYGYTF.

The sample holds a few counts of this clonotype. The rearrangement joins TRBV29-1 to TRBJ1-4; 8 bases line up with TRBD1. The germline V gene has CDR1 SQVTM and CDR2 ANQGSEA. The CDR3 totals 14 residues. The J segment lost 7 bases and the V segment lost 3 bases, leaving 7 bases of the junction unmatched. The CDR3 sequence: CSVETGDWGEKLFF. The CDR3 bases are TGCAGCGTTGAGACAGGGGACTGGGGTGAAAAACTGTTTTTT.

The CDR3 DNA reads as TGTGCCAGCAGCCCACTCCCGGGACACGAACAACGTCGGGGCACTGAAGCTTTCTTT. It yields the protein CASSPLPGHEQRRGTEAFF. The chain uses TRBV7-9 and TRBJ1-1; TRBD1 might be the D (6 bases). Trimming took 5 bases from V and 4 from J, leaving 29 bases between them. Germline V gene data show CDR1 as SEHNR and CDR2 as FQNEAQ (reference sequence). This CDR3 is built from 19 residues.

The chain is built from TRBV20-1 and TRBJ1-1; 7 bases line up with TRBD1. With 0 bases clipped from V and 2 bases from J, the junction kept 6 bases outside the gene matches. This CDR3 region has 15 residues. Germline V CDR1 and CDR2: DFQATT, SNEGSKA (reference sequence). CDR3 sequence reads: CSARESGTANTEAFF. DNA of the CDR3: TGCAGTGCTAGAGAGTCCGGGACAGCCAACACTGAAGCTTTCTTT.

This clonotype was recorded at least ten times. This chain links TRBV9 with TRBJ1-6; D gene ambiguous. V lost 3 bases and J 3 bases, leaving 13 bases between the germline ends. The CDR3 contains 16 residues. CDR1 and CDR2 (germline): SGDLS, YYNGEE. The CDR3 nucleotides read TGTGCCAGCAGCGGATCAAGCGGCCTCTATAATTCACCCCTCCACTTT. This sequence encodes CASSGSSGLYNSPLHF.

This rearrangement joins TRBV11-2 to TRBJ2-3; no definite D call. V lost 1 base and J 6 bases, leaving 14 bases between the germline ends. Germline V CDR1 and CDR2: SGHAT, FQNNGV. CDR3 size: 15 residues. CDR3 sequence reads: CASSLGPGRVDTQYF. The CDR3 nucleotides read TGTGCCAGCAGCTTAGGTCCAGGCCGCGTCGATACGCAGTATTTT.

This clonotype was seen at least ten times. V is TRBV29-1 and J is TRBJ2-3, with D maybe TRBD2 (6 bases). Per the germline V gene, CDR1 is SQVTM and CDR2 is ANQGSEA. CDR3 size: 19 residues. Trimming cost V 3 bases and J 0 bases, with 25 bases left between them. In DNA, the CDR3 is TGCAGCGTTGAGGGACTTCTGCGGACTGGGAGAGTTAGCACAGATACGCAGTATTTT. Translated: CSVEGLLRTGRVSTDTQYF.

The V call is TRBV18, the J call TRBJ2-7, with D tentatively TRBD1 (6 bases). CDR3 size: 12 residues. Germline values: CDR1 KGHSH, CDR2 LQKENI. The V and J ends lost 8 bases and 5 bases respectively, with 13 bases between them. CDR3 sequence reads: CASTLDRNEQYF. The CDR3 bases are TGTGCCAGCACCTTGGACAGAAACGAGCAGTACTTC.

This sequence joins TRBV4-3 and TRBJ2-3; tentative D call: TRBD2 (5 bases). V was cut by 3 bases and J by 0 bases, with 31 bases left in between. Per the germline V gene, CDR1 is LGHNA and CDR2 is YSLEER. The CDR3 length is 22 residues. CDR3 DNA sequence: TGCGCCAGCAGCCAGTCCCCTCGACAAGCGGTAAACCTACATATTAGCACAGATACGCAGTATTTT. Protein product: CASSQSPRQAVNLHISTDTQYF.

The chain recombines TRBV7-8 with TRBJ1-1, with unresolved D. With 4 bases removed from V and 5 bases from J, the gap between germline ends came to 5 bases. CDR3 length: 11 residues. Germline loops: CDR1 SGHVS, CDR2 FQNEAQ. CDR3 protein: CASSSQTEAFF. For the CDR3, the DNA is TGTGCCAGCAGCTCCCAGACTGAAGCTTTCTTT.

The V gene is TRBV11-2, the J gene TRBJ1-2; 7 nucleotides align to TRBD1. CDR1 is SGHAT, CDR2 FQNNGV, per germline. V dropped 4 bases and J dropped 4; count of bases not matched to a gene: 12. The CDR3 runs 16 residues. The CDR3 region is CASSSLRDRNSYGYTF. In nucleotides, the CDR3 is TGTGCCAGCAGCTCCCTCCGGGACAGAAATTCCTATGGCTACACCTTC.

This clonotype was seen at least ten times. The J gene is TRBJ1-4, the V gene TRBV5-1, with D unresolved. Germline loops: CDR1 SGHRS, CDR2 YFSETQ. V was clipped by 4 bases and J by 2 bases, with 12 bases between them. The CDR3 extends over 15 amino acids. CDR3 DNA sequence: TGCGCCAGCAGCCAGACCGGGAGCACTAATGAAAAACTGTTTTTT. It translates to CASSQTGSTNEKLFF.

This clonotype was observed a handful of times. DNA of the CDR3: TGCGCCAGCAGCCAAGATATCGGATCGCCACAAGAGACCCAGTACTTC. Protein product: CASSQDIGSPQETQYF. The J gene is TRBJ2-5, the V gene TRBV4-3, with D unresolved. The ends were cut back, 0 bases at V and 2 bases at J, with 13 bases in the middle. The germline CDR1 and CDR2 sequences are LGHNA and YSLEER. The CDR3 runs 16 residues.

This clonotype has a handful of counts. The genes are TRBV12-3 or TRBV12-4 and TRBJ2-1; 12 nucleotides line up with TRBD1. The V gene end was trimmed by 5 bases and the J gene end by 8 bases; junction bases not matched to a gene: 7. The CDR3 has 15 residues. For the CDR3, the DNA is TGTGCCAGCAGTGATCCGGGACAGGGGGCCTATGAGCAGTTCTTC. Its translation is CASSDPGQGAYEQFF.

This clonotype occurred a few times. This chain uses TRBV11-2 with TRBJ1-1; 8 bases are a match to TRBD1. Germline CDR1 SGHAT, CDR2 FQNNGV. V was pared by 1 base and J by 7 bases, with 11 bases of the junction left unmatched. The CDR3 length is 16 residues. The CDR3 loop reads CASSLVTQGARGEAFF. The DNA for the CDR3 is TGTGCCAGCAGCTTAGTTACCCAGGGGGCTCGGGGTGAAGCTTTCTTT.

This clonotype was detected only a few times. The chain joins TRBV7-3 to TRBJ2-7; the match to TRBD1 covers 8 bases. This CDR3 is built from 15 residues. Germline V gene lookup returns CDR1 SGHTA and CDR2 FQGTGA. Trimming removed 5 bases from V and 0 bases from J; junction bases left unmatched: 6. The CDR3 region is CASSPMTGVSYEQYF. CDR3 DNA sequence: TGTGCCAGCAGCCCAATGACAGGGGTCTCCTACGAGCAGTACTTC. The entire variable domain, with the rest obtained from reference TRBV7-3 and TRBJ2-7, is as follows: GAGVSQTPSNKVTEKGKYVELRCDPISGHTALYWYRQSLGQGPEFLIYFQGTGAADDSGLPNDRFFAVRPEGSVSTLKIQRTERGDSAVYLCASSPMTGVSYEQYFGPGTRLTVT.

This clonotype was seen a few times. The chain joins TRBV3-1 to TRBJ2-3; D gene ambiguous. Per the germline V gene, CDR1 is LGHDT and CDR2 is YNNKEL (reference sequence). V gave up 0 bases and J gave up 4 bases, with 5 bases separating them. There are 13 residues in the CDR3. This chain's CDR3 is CASSQDDPDTQYF. CDR3 DNA: TGTGCCAGCAGCCAAGATGATCCAGATACGCAGTATTTT.